This TCR beta chain is from a study of blood T cell repertoires in COVID-19. Across the whole study: From the United States, Italy and Spain came samples of acute and convalescent COVID-19.

Germline V gene sequence: CDR1 SQVTM, CDR2 ANQGSEA. The CDR3 totals 13 residues. V trimming: 6 bases; J trimming: 4 bases; junction bases outside the gene matches: 6. Generated by immunoSEQ multiplex PCR, the TCRdb table keeps only in-frame clones and is missing some. This sample has about 150,000 clones, with roughly 80% found just once. The sequenced sample was peripheral blood. The clonotype comes from a woman of 80 years or more with acute or convalescent COVID-19. V gene TRBV29-1 combines with J gene TRBJ1-1; 9 bases fit TRBD1. The CDR3 loop is CSVTGGGGTEAFF. The CDR3 DNA sequence: TGCAGCGTCACAGGGGGCGGAGGCACTGAAGCTTTCTTT.